This T cell receptor (beta chain) was sequenced in a study of T cell responses to AZD1222 COVID-19 vaccine. Trimming shortened V by 2 bases and J by 1 base, and 5 bases separated the two germline ends. Germline CDR1 reads MDHEN; CDR2 reads SYDVKM. CDR3 length: 13 amino acids. Produced via immunoSEQ multiplex PCR; TCRdb's table is partial and in-frame only. There are around 99,000 clones in the sample; around 89% occur only once, and 6.6% lies in the top ten. Regarding this clone: Its specificity is unknown.

Study outcomes and limitations: Only a handful of AZD1222 recipients, more than five in all, had baseline seropositivity.

The material was peripheral blood, obtained on day 0 of AZD1222 vaccination. This TCR was recovered from an adult in good health. The chain links TRBV28 to TRBJ1-1; D gene unclear. For the CDR3, the DNA is TGTGCCAGCAGTTTAGTTAAGAACACTGAAGCTTTCTTT. The encoded protein is CASSLVKNTEAFF.